The 9 T cell receptor beta chains in this list originate from one sample, sequenced in a study of OX40 agonist ivuxolimab in advanced cancers. Assay used: immunoSEQ multiplex PCR; TCRdb lists only in-frame clones, some missing. The sample lists fewer than 85,000 clones, 85% to 95% seen once, with approximately 0.39% in the top ten. The specimen comprised CD4+ or CD8+ T cells sorted from blood, sampled in a trial of the OX40 agonist ivuxolimab. The receptors derive from an adult with an advanced solid tumor such as melanoma, head and neck, liver or kidney cancer.

The chain's CDR3 is CASSFQEGNIQYF. Here the CDR3 DNA reads TGTGCCAGCAGCTTCCAGGAGGGAAACATTCAGTACTTC. The J gene is TRBJ2-4, the V gene TRBV5-4; a weak D match, TRBD2 (6 bases). Trimming took 2 bases from V and 6 from J, leaving 9 bases between them. Germline V gene data show CDR1 as SGHNT and CDR2 as YYREEE (reference sequence). The CDR3 covers 13 residues.

The chain is built from TRBV19 and TRBJ1-3; 8 bases are shared with TRBD1. With V trimmed by 7 bases and J by 2 bases, 7 bases remained unmatched. The germline gives CDR1 LNHDA, CDR2 SQIVND (reference sequence). CDR3 length: 15 residues. The CDR3 DNA follows: TGTGCCAGTATCCCGGGACAGGCTCCTGGAAACACCATATATTTT. This codes for CASIPGQAPGNTIYF.

V and J are TRBV7-2 and TRBJ1-1; 7 nucleotides align to TRBD1. Germline V gene data show CDR1 as SGHTA and CDR2 as FQGNSA. The CDR3 is 13 residues long. V gave up 3 bases and J gave up 7 bases; unmatched junction bases: 5. The CDR3 protein is CASSLQQGFEAFF. The CDR3 DNA is TGTGCCAGCAGCTTGCAACAGGGGTTTGAAGCTTTCTTT.

The gene calls are TRBV18 and TRBJ2-7, with 10 bases that match TRBD2. V was clipped by 6 bases and J by 1 base; unmatched bases: 6. The germline V gene encodes CDR1 KGHSH and CDR2 LQKENI. The length of the CDR3 is 15 residues. The CDR3 sequence is CASSLGLAASYEQYF. CDR3 sequence (DNA): TGTGCCAGCTCCCTCGGACTAGCGGCTTCCTACGAGCAGTACTTC.

The chain has TRBV4-2 and TRBJ1-5; D remains ambiguous. V lost 0 bases and J 7 bases, leaving 7 bases between the germline ends. This CDR3 has 13 amino acids. Germline CDR1 LGHNA, CDR2 YNFKEQ. The CDR3 spells CASSQDLQQPQHF. DNA for the CDR3: TGTGCCAGCAGCCAAGATTTGCAGCAGCCCCAGCATTTT.

The chain carries TRBV5-1 and TRBJ1-3; unclear D gene. This CDR3 has 15 residues. Germline CDR1 SGHRS, CDR2 YFSETQ. V dropped 0 bases and J dropped 4 bases, with 11 bases sitting between them. The CDR3 DNA follows: TGCGCCAGCAGCTTGGAGCCGGGAAACGGAAACACCATATATTTT. It specifies CASSLEPGNGNTIYF. The whole variable domain, remainder taken from reference TRBV5-1 and TRBJ1-3, is KAGVTQTPRYLIKTRGQQVTLSCSPISGHRSVSWYQQTPGQGLQFLFEYFSETQRNKGNFPGRFSGRQFSNSRSEMNVSTLELGDSALYLCASSLEPGNGNTIYFGEGSWLTVV.

V usage is TRBV30 and J usage is TRBJ1-4; a possible D gene is TRBD1 (5 bases). Germline CDR1 GTSNPN, CDR2 SVGIG (reference sequence). The CDR3 totals 16 residues. Trimming took 0 bases from V and 5 from J, leaving 16 bases between them. The CDR3: CAWSVTWGVRNEKLFF. The CDR3 DNA reads TGTGCCTGGAGTGTAACGTGGGGGGTGCGGAATGAAAAACTGTTTTTT.

The gene calls are TRBV11-2 and TRBJ1-2, with TRBD1 matching 8 bases. J gave up 13 bases and V 2 bases, and 9 bases lay outside the gene matches. This CDR3 spans 13 amino acids. The germline CDR1 and CDR2 sequences are SGHAT and FQNNGV. The CDR3 is CASSLPRGQVFTF. CDR3 bases: TGTGCCAGCAGCTTACCCCGGGGACAGGTCTTCACCTTC.

The chain is built from TRBV2 and TRBJ1-2; D gene uncertain. CDR1 is SNHLY, CDR2 FYNNEI, per germline. V was pared by 3 bases and J by 3 bases, with 11 bases between. The CDR3 loop spans 14 amino acids. The CDR3: CASSELMGDYGYTF. CDR3 coding DNA: TGTGCCAGCAGTGAGTTGATGGGCGACTATGGCTACACCTTC.